This passage covers 15 T cell receptor beta chains from one sample sequenced in a study of technical replicates of blood from a handful of donors. Using immunoSEQ multiplex PCR, the repertoire was profiled, and TCRdb retains in-frame clones only, with some absent. This sample yields 80,000 or so clones, of which more than 80% are seen a single time; around 4% belongs to the top ten. The sample consisted of PBMCs. These receptors were taken from a human donor in good health. Some clones in this sample may be carry-over from other donors' samples.

The rearrangement uses TRBV7-8 and TRBJ2-5, with D possibly matching TRBD2 (6 bases). The CDR3 is 15 amino acids. From germline, CDR1 is SGHVS and CDR2 FQNEAQ. V was shortened by 3 bases and J by 4 bases, with 15 bases between the two germline ends. DNA for the CDR3: TGTGCCAGCAGCTTTGGAGAAGGACTAAGAGAGACCCAGTACTTC. Translating gives CASSFGEGLRETQYF.

A single count supports this clone. The junction departs from the called germline gene at one end, perhaps through a read error. This chain connects TRBV5-1 to TRBJ1-2; no clear D gene. The CDR3 covers 16 residues. Germline CDR1 SGHRS, CDR2 YFSETQ. The DNA of the CDR3 is TGCGCCAACAGCTTGGCCAACTATCCCGCGGCCTCTGGCTACACCTTC. Amino acids: CANSLANYPAASGYTF.

The chain is built from TRBV5-5 and TRBJ2-5; D is perhaps TRBD2 (5 bases). This CDR3 region has 15 residues. The V gene lost 1 base and the J gene lost 1 base, with 11 bases spanning the gap. Germline assignment: CDR1 SGHKS and CDR2 YYEKEE (reference sequence). CDR3 DNA sequence: TGTGCCAGCAGCTTGCTAGGGAGACCCCAAGAGACCCAGTACTTC. It codes for CASSLLGRPQETQYF. Full variable domain (remainder filled in from reference TRBV5-5 and TRBJ2-5): DAGVTQSPTHLIKTRGQQVTLRCSPISGHKSVSWYQQVLGQGPQFIFQYYEKEERGRGNFPDRFSARQFPNYSSELNVNALLLGDSALYLCASSLLGRPQETQYFGPGTRLLVL.

This clone was counted a single time. CDR3 nucleotides: TGTGCCAGCAGTGTAGGGACGGGACAGGCTAGCAATCAGCCCCAGCATTTT. This translates into CASSVGTGQASNQPQHF. The V and J genes are TRBV6-1 and TRBJ1-5, with 8 bases aligning to TRBD1. This CDR3 comprises 17 residues. The J segment lost 0 bases and the V segment lost 4 bases, leaving 8 bases of the junction unmatched. Germline values: CDR1 MNHNS, CDR2 SASEGT.

The CDR3 protein is CASTQSLPLYGYTF. In DNA form, the CDR3 reads TGTGCCAGCACACAGTCTCTACCCCTCTATGGCTACACCTTC. The V and J genes are TRBV2 and TRBJ1-2; D uncertain. Looked up from germline, CDR1 is SNHLY and CDR2 is FYNNEI. V lost 7 bases and J 4 bases, leaving 16 bases between the germline ends. The CDR3 runs 14 residues.

Here the CDR3 DNA reads TGTGCCAGCAGCTTAAGACTAGCCCAAGAGACCCAGTACTTC. It encodes CASSLRLAQETQYF. V and J are TRBV7-8 and TRBJ2-5; TRBD2 matches 7 bases. This CDR3 comprises 14 residues. Germline CDR1 SGHVS, CDR2 FQNEAQ. Trimming removed 2 bases from V and 1 base from J; junction bases left unmatched: 1. Together with reference TRBV7-8 and TRBJ2-5, the CDR3 gives the full variable domain: GAGVSQSPRYKVAKRGQDVALRCDPISGHVSLFWYQQALGQGPEFLTYFQNEAQLDKSGLPSDRFFAERPEGSVSTLKIQRTQQEDSAVYLCASSLRLAQETQYFGPGTRLLVL.

This clone was counted many times. The chain links TRBV25-1 to TRBJ1-6, with TRBD1 matching over 10 bases. J gave up 8 bases and V 3 bases, and 10 bases lay outside the gene matches. This CDR3 has 17 residues. The germline V gene encodes CDR1 MGHDK and CDR2 SYGVNS. The CDR3 nucleotides read TGTGCCAGCAGTGACTACTGGACAGGGGGTCTTCATTCACCCCTCCACTTT. As protein: CASSDYWTGGLHSPLHF.

The chain links TRBV9 to TRBJ2-3; 11 nucleotides match TRBD1. CDR3 length: 16 residues. The trim removed 4 bases at V and 3 bases at J, leaving 7 bases unmatched. The germline CDR1 and CDR2 sequences are SGDLS and YYNGEE. The CDR3 here is CASSYEGQGATDTQYF. The DNA of the CDR3 is TGTGCCAGCAGCTACGAAGGACAGGGGGCAACAGATACGCAGTATTTT.

CDR3 sequence (DNA): TGTGCCAGCAGTGATGTAGGGGGCTCAACCTACGAGCAGTACTTC. Translation: CASSDVGGSTYEQYF. This chain links TRBV6-6 with TRBJ2-7; TRBD1 matches at 7 bases. The trim removed 5 bases at V and 2 bases at J, leaving 9 bases unmatched. This CDR3 is built from 15 residues. Germline V lookup: CDR1 MNHNY, CDR2 SVGAGI (reference sequence).

This clone showed up many times. In DNA form, the CDR3 reads TGTGCCTGGGGGACCACAGGGGACTCACCCCTCCACTTT. Translated, it gives CAWGTTGDSPLHF. The V call is TRBV30, the J call TRBJ1-6, with 7 bases matching TRBD1. Trimming at V came to 5 bases and at J to 10 bases, leaving 8 bases not matched to a gene. Per the germline V gene, CDR1 is GTSNPN and CDR2 is SVGIG (reference sequence). CDR3 length: 13 amino acids.

The V gene is TRBV5-4, the J gene TRBJ2-5; D may be TRBD2 (6 bases). The CDR3 is made up of 13 amino acids. Germline V lookup: CDR1 SGHNT, CDR2 YYREEE (reference sequence). V was pared by 5 bases and J by 7 bases, with 15 bases between. The CDR3 DNA sequence: TGTGCCAGCAGTGGGGAGGATTTCGTGACCCAGTACTTC. It yields the protein CASSGEDFVTQYF.

The chain couples TRBV7-9 to TRBJ2-7, with 11 nucleotides matching TRBD2. The CDR3 totals 14 residues. V shed 6 bases and J 5 bases; nucleotides not matched to a gene: 6. Germline loops: CDR1 SEHNR, CDR2 FQNEAQ (reference sequence). The CDR3 loop is CASSFSGGADEQYF. For the CDR3, the DNA is TGTGCCAGCAGTTTTAGCGGGGGGGCGGACGAGCAGTACTTC. Using reference TRBV7-9 and TRBJ2-7 for the parts outside the CDR3, the full variable domain is DTGVSQNPRHKITKRGQNVTFRCDPISEHNRLYWYRQTLGQGPEFLTYFQNEAQLEKSRLLSDRFSAERPKGSFSTLEIQRTEQGDSAMYLCASSFSGGADEQYFGPGTRLTVT.

CDR3 sequence reads: CASSLGGDYGYTF. The CDR3 DNA is TGTGCCAGCAGCCTCGGTGGAGACTATGGCTACACCTTC. The genes are TRBV7-9 and TRBJ1-2, with unresolved D. Germline-derived CDR1 and CDR2 are SEHNR and FQNEAQ (reference sequence). CDR3 length: 13 residues. Trimming cost V 5 bases and J 3 bases, with 10 bases left between them.

As to this clone: Other DNA sequences of this sample code for an identical CDR3. The gene calls are TRBV15 and TRBJ1-4; TRBD1 matches 7 bases. This CDR3 has 15 amino acids. The V segment lost 0 bases and the J segment 3 bases; nucleotides outside the gene matches: 1. Germline V gene lookup returns CDR1 LNHNV and CDR2 YYDKDF (reference sequence). The CDR3 here is CATSRDQGANEKLFF. The CDR3 DNA sequence: TGTGCCACCAGCAGAGATCAGGGGGCTAATGAAAAACTGTTTTTT. Looking up the rest from reference TRBV15 and TRBJ1-4 gives the full variable domain: DAMVIQNPRYQVTQFGKPVTLSCSQTLNHNVMYWYQQKSSQAPKLLFHYYDKDFNNEADTPDNFQSRRPNTSFCFLDIRSPGLGDTAMYLCATSRDQGANEKLFFGSGTQLSVL.

V is TRBV7-9 and J is TRBJ1-2; TRBD1 is a possible D gene (6 bases). The CDR3 totals 19 residues. V lost 4 bases and J lost 4, with 28 bases in between. CDR1 is SEHNR and CDR2 is FQNEAQ in the germline V gene (reference sequence). CDR3 nucleotides: TGTGCCAGCAGCTCCACATCCCAGTCGGTTGGGACAAGGGGCTATGGCTACACCTTC. Translating it yields CASSSTSQSVGTRGYGYTF.